The clone carrying this T cell receptor beta chain was counted a few times. Its antigen is still unknown. The sample carries other DNA sequences with the same CDR3. These data belong to a study of Ad26.COV2.S vaccination and SARS-CoV-2 variants. Study at large: The donor participated in the COV1001 trial, in its Ad26.COV2.S arm.

The table came from immunoSEQ multiplex PCR; TCRdb's copy has only in-frame clones and leaves some out. The sample gives some 480,000 clones, approximately 90% of which show up once; roughly 13% is in the top ten. Study-level points and caveats: Substantial breadth was reportedly displayed by spike-specific CD8+ and CD4+ T cell responses after vaccination.

J was trimmed by 0 bases and V by 9 bases; bases with no gene match: 2. The V gene's germline CDR1 is LNHDA and CDR2 SQIVND (reference sequence). The CDR3 has 14 amino acids. This sample's treatment: some 20 received Ad26.COV2.S at low or high dose, single or two shots; roughly 5 received placebo; per-sample allocation not given. The investigators took samples on day 63 after the first vaccine or placebo injection. Its platform was an Ad26 vector, and its expressed antigen was Wuhan-strain SARS-CoV-2 spike. The receptor's source is a person between 18 and 65 years old who received the Ad26.COV2.S COVID-19 vaccine or a placebo. Sequencing used peripheral blood, obtained in a trial of Ad26.COV2.S vaccine versus placebo. V and J are TRBV19 and TRBJ2-2; 9 bases are a match to TRBD1. The CDR3 DNA is TGTGCCAGCCGGGACAGGGCGAACACCGGGGAGCTGTTTTTT. Translating it yields CASRDRANTGELFF.